This T cell receptor (beta chain) was found in a study of blood T cell repertoires in COVID-19. Overall study context: T cells, B-cell-depleted T cells, or PBMCs supplied cDNA or gDNA.

The CDR3 is made up of 15 amino acids. The V gene lost 7 bases and the J gene lost 3 bases, with 18 bases spanning the gap. The germline V gene has CDR1 SNHLY and CDR2 FYNNEI. Cohorts were based on clinical histories the participants reported. Original processing notes: Reference gene primer amplification in the assay estimated nucleated cell counts. Sequencing was performed with immunoSEQ multiplex PCR; in TCRdb, only in-frame clones are kept and a portion is missing. The V and J calls and clone size come from that table; D and trimming were worked out from the DNA. The sample records under 300,000 clones, roughly nine tenths being singletons.

The chain links TRBV2 to TRBJ1-2, with D possibly TRBD1 on 5 matching bases. The source is a woman under 30 who had recovered from COVID-19. Source material: PBMCs or T cells enriched from blood (not recorded which). The CDR3 loop is CASISSGETYYGYTF. The CDR3 DNA is TGTGCCAGCATTTCTTCGGGGGAGACTTACTATGGCTACACCTTC. The full variable domain, in which reference TRBV2 and TRBJ1-2 provide the parts outside the CDR3, is EPEVTQTPSHQVTQMGQEVILRCVPISNHLYFYWYRQILGQKVEFLVSFYNNEISEKSEIFDDQFSVERPDGSNFTLKIRSTKLEDSAMYFCASISSGETYYGYTFGSGTRLTVV.